This T cell receptor beta chain came from a study of blood T cell repertoires in COVID-19. TCRdb's table, derived via immunoSEQ multiplex PCR, lists solely in-frame clones and lacks some. The sample shows 120,000 or so clones, around 82% of them seen only once. Material: peripheral blood. The receptor comes from a man younger than 40 with COVID-19, enrolled during active disease.

The CDR3: CASSSRQGPNSPLHF. CDR3 nucleotide sequence: TGTGCCAGCAGTTCGCGACAGGGCCCTAATTCACCCCTCCACTTT. V is TRBV27 and J is TRBJ1-6, with TRBD1 identical over 7 bases. The ends lost 4 bases at V and 6 bases at J; junction bases unmatched: 6. The CDR3 has 15 residues. Germline loops: CDR1 MNHEY, CDR2 SMNVEV (reference sequence).